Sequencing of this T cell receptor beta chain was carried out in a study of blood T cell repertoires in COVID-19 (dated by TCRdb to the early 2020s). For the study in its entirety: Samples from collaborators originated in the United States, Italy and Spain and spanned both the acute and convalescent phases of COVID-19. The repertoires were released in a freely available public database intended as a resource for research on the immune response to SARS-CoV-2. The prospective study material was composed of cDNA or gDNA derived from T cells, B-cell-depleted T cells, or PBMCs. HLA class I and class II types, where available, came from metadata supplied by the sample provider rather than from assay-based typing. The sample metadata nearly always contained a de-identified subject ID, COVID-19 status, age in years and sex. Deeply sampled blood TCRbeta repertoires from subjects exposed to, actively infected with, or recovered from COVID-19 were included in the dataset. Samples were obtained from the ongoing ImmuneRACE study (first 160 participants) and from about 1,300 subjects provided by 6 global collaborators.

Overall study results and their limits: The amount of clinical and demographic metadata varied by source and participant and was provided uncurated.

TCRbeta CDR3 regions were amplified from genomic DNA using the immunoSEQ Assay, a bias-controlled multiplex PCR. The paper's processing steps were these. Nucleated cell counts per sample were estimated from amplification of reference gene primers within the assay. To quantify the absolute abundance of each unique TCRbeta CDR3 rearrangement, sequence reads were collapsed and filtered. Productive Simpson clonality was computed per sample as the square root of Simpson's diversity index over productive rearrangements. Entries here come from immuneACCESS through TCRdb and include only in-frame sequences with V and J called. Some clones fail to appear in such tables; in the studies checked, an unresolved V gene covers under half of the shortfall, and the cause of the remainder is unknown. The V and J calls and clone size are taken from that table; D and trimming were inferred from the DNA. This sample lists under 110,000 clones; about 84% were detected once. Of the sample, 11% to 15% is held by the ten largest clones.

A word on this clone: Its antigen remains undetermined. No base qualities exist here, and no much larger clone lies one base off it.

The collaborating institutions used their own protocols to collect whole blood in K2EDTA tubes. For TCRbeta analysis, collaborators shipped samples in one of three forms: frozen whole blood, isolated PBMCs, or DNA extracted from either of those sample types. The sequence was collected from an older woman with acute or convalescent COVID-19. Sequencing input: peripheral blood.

The nucleotide sequence is given as TGTGCCAGCAGCCACCGCGGGGGGGCAGACTATGGCTACACCTTC. This gives the protein CASSHRGGADYGYTF. Rearrangement joined TRBV7-6 to TRBJ1-2; the D gene is perhaps TRBD1, from 6 matching bases. CDR1 and CDR2 (SGHVS, FNYEAQ) derive from the germline V gene. The trim is 5 bases for V and 3 bases for J, with a gap of 16 bases between the germline ends. There are 15 amino acids in the CDR3, from cysteine to phenylalanine inclusive. CDR3 DNA only is kept here, 45 bases in frame from base 1.